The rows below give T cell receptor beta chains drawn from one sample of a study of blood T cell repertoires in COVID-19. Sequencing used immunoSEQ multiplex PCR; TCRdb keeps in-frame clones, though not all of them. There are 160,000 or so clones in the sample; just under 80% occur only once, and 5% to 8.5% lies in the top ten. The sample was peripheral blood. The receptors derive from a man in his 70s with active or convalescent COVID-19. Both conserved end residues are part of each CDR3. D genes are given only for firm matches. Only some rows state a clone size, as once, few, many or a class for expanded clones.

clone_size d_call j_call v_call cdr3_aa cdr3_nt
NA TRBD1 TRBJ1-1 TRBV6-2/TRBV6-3 CASSSPGQGPTEAFF TGTGCCAGCAGTTCACCGGGACAGGGTCCAACTGAAGCTTTCTTT
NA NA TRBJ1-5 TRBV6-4 CASSDKPVNQPQHF TGTGCCAGCAGTGACAAGCCGGTAAATCAGCCCCAGCATTTT
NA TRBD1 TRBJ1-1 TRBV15 CATSRAGQGMNTEAFF TGTGCCACCAGCAGAGCGGGACAGGGGATGAACACTGAAGCTTTCTTT
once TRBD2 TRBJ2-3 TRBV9 CASSVAVSGGALTDTQYF TGTGCCAGCAGCGTAGCGGTTAGCGGGGGGGCCCTTACAGATACGCAGTATTTT
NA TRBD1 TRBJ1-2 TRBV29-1 CSVGVGTGGYTF TGCAGCGTTGGTGTCGGGACAGGTGGCTACACCTTC
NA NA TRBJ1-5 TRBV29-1 CSVEEGEGNQPQHF TGCAGCGTTGAAGAAGGAGAGGGCAATCAGCCCCAGCATTTT
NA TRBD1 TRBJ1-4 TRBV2 CASSDVGQGYEKLFF TGTGCCAGCAGTGATGTTGGACAGGGGTATGAAAAACTGTTTTTT
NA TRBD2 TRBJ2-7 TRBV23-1 CASSPKTSGPYEQYF TGCGCCAGCAGTCCCAAGACTAGCGGCCCCTACGAGCAGTACTTC
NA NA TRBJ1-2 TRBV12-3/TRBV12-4 CASSFSELYGYTF TGTGCCAGCAGTTTCAGCGAACTATATGGCTACACCTTC
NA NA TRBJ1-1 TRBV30 CAWSAGFGTAFF TGTGCCTGGAGTGCCGGGTTTGGTACAGCTTTCTTT
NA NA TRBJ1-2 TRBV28 CASSSLGAREEYGYTF TGTGCCAGCAGTTCGTTAGGTGCCAGGGAGGAATATGGCTACACCTTC
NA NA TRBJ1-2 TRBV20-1 CSASLRNYGYTF TGCAGTGCTAGTCTCCGTAACTATGGCTACACCTTC
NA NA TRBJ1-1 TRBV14 CASSQVTVNTEAFF TGTGCCAGCAGCCAAGTCACGGTGAACACTGAAGCTTTCTTT
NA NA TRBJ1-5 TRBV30 CAWSASDSQPQHF TGTGCCTGGAGTGCGTCCGATAGTCAGCCCCAGCATTTT
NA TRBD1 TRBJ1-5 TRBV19 CASSGDRGLGQPQHF TGTGCCAGTAGTGGGGACAGGGGGCTTGGACAGCCCCAGCATTTT
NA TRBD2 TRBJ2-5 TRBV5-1 CASSTGLAGRQETQYF TGCGCCAGCAGCACCGGACTAGCGGGCCGCCAAGAGACCCAGTACTTC
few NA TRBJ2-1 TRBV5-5 CASSLGRSSYNEQFF TGTGCCAGCAGCTTGGGGAGAAGCTCCTACAATGAGCAGTTCTTC
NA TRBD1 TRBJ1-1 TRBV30 CAWTRGPVNTEAFF TGTGCCTGGACCAGGGGGCCCGTAAACACTGAAGCTTTCTTT
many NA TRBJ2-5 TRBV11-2 CASSSLRRRGQETQYF TGTGCCAGCAGCTCACTCCGGCGGCGGGGACAAGAGACCCAGTACTTC
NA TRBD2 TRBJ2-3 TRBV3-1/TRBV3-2 CASSQNAGGPADTQYF TGTGCCAGCAGCCAAAACGCGGGGGGACCTGCAGATACGCAGTATTTT
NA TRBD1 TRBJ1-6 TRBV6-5 CASSYRARGDESPLHF TGTGCCAGCAGTTACAGGGCCAGGGGGGATGAATCACCCCTCCACTTT
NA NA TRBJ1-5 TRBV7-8 CASSFDSNQPQHF TGTGCCAGCAGCTTTGACAGTAATCAGCCCCAGCATTTT
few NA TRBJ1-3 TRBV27 CASSKEGRSPGNTIYF TGTGCCAGCAGTAAAGAGGGCCGGAGCCCTGGAAACACCATATATTTT